The TCR beta chain under discussion was sequenced for a study of neurological immune-mediated disorders. At least ten counts were recorded for this clonotype. Via MiXCR, TCRdb re-called the 5' RACE reads, giving one row per CDR3 protein. The sample carries about 50,000 distinct CDR3 sequences, 10% recorded once. Material for sequencing was PBMCs. This receptor was identified in a man aged 65 to 79 with HTLV-1-associated myelopathy (HAM/TSP).

CDR3 loop: CASSARQVNTDTQYF. The CDR3 DNA is TGTGCCAGTAGTGCCCGACAGGTAAACACAGATACGCAGTATTTT. The chain carries TRBV19 and TRBJ2-3, with a possible D match to TRBD1 (6 bases). Per the germline V gene, CDR1 is LNHDA and CDR2 is SQIVND (reference sequence). Deletions cut 5 bases from V and 2 bases from J, with 14 bases between. There are 15 residues in the CDR3.